These 2 T cell receptor beta chains share one sample of origin, sequenced in a study of shared clonotypes between healthy human individuals. Clones were read by immunoSEQ multiplex PCR, and TCRdb kept only the in-frame ones, dropping some. The sample contains about 2.1 million clones, just over 90% of which appear only once. Positively selected for CCR7, the CD45RO-negative cells used as naive CD8 cells excluded terminally differentiated effector memory CD45RA+ cells. The material sequenced was naive CD8+ T cells from PBMCs. All receptors derive from a man younger than 35 in good health. Some clones in this sample may be carry-over from other donors' samples.

V and J are TRBV9 and TRBJ2-1; D may be TRBD1 or TRBD2 (5 bases each). CDR3 size: 14 residues. Germline V CDR1 and CDR2: SGDLS, YYNGEE. Trimming removed 3 bases at V and 4 bases at J, with 11 bases between. The CDR3 protein is CASSGDRGYNEQFF. CDR3 DNA: TGTGCCAGCAGCGGGGACCGAGGATACAATGAGCAGTTCTTC.

The genes are TRBV28 and TRBJ2-5; possible D gene TRBD2, 5 bases. CDR3 length: 14 residues. Trimming stripped 1 base from V and 2 bases from J, with 8 bases between. Germline CDR1 reads MDHEN; CDR2 reads SYDVKM. CDR3 region: CASSLFGKQETQYF. The CDR3 DNA follows: TGTGCCAGCAGTTTATTCGGGAAACAAGAGACCCAGTACTTC.